These 14 T cell receptor beta chains came from one sample sequenced in a study of CD8 T cells in ankylosing spondylitis. Whole-study findings and limits: Seemingly characteristic of ankylosing spondylitis blood was a TCR beta motif consisting of about 8 highly homologous variants.

Their target antigens are unknown. From the 5' RACE reads, TCRdb called clonotypes with MiXCR, one entry per CDR3 protein. The sample lists roughly 700,000 distinct CDR3 sequences; over 15% were seen once. Input material: blood, either unsorted or a sorted T cell fraction (not recorded which). Receptor source: a male donor with ankylosing spondylitis.

This chain joins TRBV21-1 and TRBJ2-7; the D call TRBD2 from the table was never checked on the DNA. TRBV21-1 is a listed pseudogene. This CDR3 comprises 17 residues. CDR3 protein: CASSKEGQAPLSYEQYF. The CDR3, as DNA: TGTGCCAGCAGCAAAGAGGGACAAGCCCCCCTCTCCTACGAGCAGTACTTC.

The chain recombines TRBV7-9 with TRBJ2-5; 8 nucleotides line up with TRBD1. This CDR3 comprises 14 residues. The trim removed 5 bases at V and 3 bases at J, leaving 5 bases unmatched. Germline CDR1 SEHNR, CDR2 FQNEAQ (reference sequence). As DNA, the CDR3 is TGTGCCAGCAGCCGAGCGACAGGGGAAGAGACCCAGTACTTC. Its translation is CASSRATGEETQYF. Together with reference TRBV7-9 and TRBJ2-5, the CDR3 gives the full variable domain: DTGVSQNPRHKITKRGQNVTFRCDPISEHNRLYWYRQTLGQGPEFLTYFQNEAQLEKSRLLSDRFSAERPKGSFSTLEIQRTEQGDSAMYLCASSRATGEETQYFGPGTRLLVL.

This clonotype was observed a handful of times. V usage is TRBV6-5 and J usage is TRBJ2-3; D not certain. V dropped 0 bases and J dropped 0 bases, with 7 bases sitting between them. Germline V gene data show CDR1 as MNHEY and CDR2 as SVGAGI. This CDR3 has 15 residues. The CDR3 is CASSYSAESTDTQYF. The CDR3 DNA sequence: TGTGCCAGCAGTTACTCGGCGGAAAGCACAGATACGCAGTATTTT.

This clonotype has only a few counts. The chain couples TRBV7-3 to TRBJ2-2; D gene unclear. Germline loops: CDR1 SGHTA, CDR2 FQGTGA. The V gene lost 1 base and the J gene lost 7 bases, with 7 bases spanning the gap. The CDR3 contains 13 residues. The CDR3, as DNA: TGTGCCAGCAGCTTAAATGCGGTCGGGGAGCTGTTTTTT. It codes for CASSLNAVGELFF.

This chain uses TRBV10-3 with TRBJ2-1; tentatively, D is TRBD2 (5 bases). Trimming stripped 0 bases from V and 4 bases from J, with 13 bases between. The CDR3 is made up of 16 amino acids. From germline, CDR1 is ENHRY and CDR2 SYGVKD. The CDR3 here is CAISESKVAPYNEQFF. The CDR3 DNA reads TGTGCCATCAGTGAGTCTAAAGTAGCGCCTTACAATGAGCAGTTCTTC.

The rearrangement joins TRBV5-1 to TRBJ2-3; 8 bases map to TRBD1. The trim removed 4 bases at V and 0 bases at J, leaving 4 bases unmatched. The CDR3 runs 15 residues. Germline CDR1 SGHRS, CDR2 YFSETQ. This CDR3 is CASSMTGVSTDTQYF. The CDR3 bases are TGCGCCAGCAGCATGACAGGGGTTAGCACAGATACGCAGTATTTT.

The chain carries TRBV6-4 and TRBJ2-1; D unclear. The CDR3 length is 10 residues. Trimming left V 6 bases short and J 6 bases short, with 3 bases between. The germline V gene encodes CDR1 MRHNA and CDR2 SNTAGT. CDR3: CASRVNEQFF. The CDR3 region has the DNA TGTGCCAGCAGAGTCAATGAGCAGTTCTTC.

This clonotype has more than one count but fewer than ten. The chain is built from TRBV12-3 or TRBV12-4 and TRBJ2-1; D is uncertain. The CDR3 length is 16 residues. Trimming pared 5 bases from V and 9 bases from J, leaving 23 bases between. The CDR3 here is CASSPLTLIVPPEQFF. The CDR3 coding sequence is TGTGCCAGCAGTCCTTTGACTCTTATAGTCCCGCCTGAGCAGTTCTTC.

In its sample, this clonotype was seen a few times. The chain joins TRBV20-1 to TRBJ2-2; D not certain. The CDR3 totals 15 residues. The V end was cut by 4 bases, the J end by 7 bases, with 19 bases between. Germline V gives CDR1 DFQATT, CDR2 SNEGSKA (reference sequence). The chain's CDR3 is CSANDIGPGVGELFF. The CDR3 bases are TGCAGTGCTAACGATATAGGACCCGGCGTCGGGGAGCTGTTTTTT.

This clonotype occurred a few times. The chain employs TRBV12-3 or TRBV12-4 and TRBJ2-3, with D perhaps matching TRBD1 or TRBD2 (5 bases each). This CDR3 spans 16 amino acids. Between the trimmed V and J ends, which lost 4 bases and 0 bases, there was a span of 14 bases. As DNA, the CDR3 is TGTGCCAGCAGTTCGGGAATCAGGGCTAGCACAGATACGCAGTATTTT. Translation: CASSSGIRASTDTQYF.

The chain is built from TRBV6-1 and TRBJ2-7, with 9 bases aligning to TRBD1. Germline assignment: CDR1 MNHNS and CDR2 SASEGT. V trimming: 3 bases; J trimming: 3 bases; junction bases outside the gene matches: 6. This CDR3 contains 15 residues. For the CDR3, the DNA is TGTGCCAGCAGTGACCTGACAGGGGGGGACTACGAGCAGTACTTC. Protein product: CASSDLTGGDYEQYF.

This clonotype has just a few counts. V gene TRBV12-3 or TRBV12-4 combines with J gene TRBJ2-5; either TRBD1 or TRBD2 may fit D (6 bases each). The V end was cut by 4 bases, the J end by 5 bases, with 17 bases between. The CDR3 runs 15 residues. CDR3 DNA sequence: TGTGCCAGCAGTTCCTCGGACTTAGGGGGGGAGACCCAGTACTTC. Translating it yields CASSSSDLGGETQYF.

This clonotype was counted a few times. The chain links TRBV4-1 to TRBJ2-7, with 11 positions matching TRBD2. This CDR3 is 18 amino acids long. From germline, CDR1 is MGHRA and CDR2 YSYEKL. J lost 1 base, V lost 0 bases, and 8 bases had no gene match. CDR3 DNA sequence: TGCGCCAGCAGCCAAGAAAGGCTAGCGGGAGGAGAATCCTACGAGCAGTACTTC. Translating it yields CASSQERLAGGESYEQYF.

V gene TRBV2 combines with J gene TRBJ2-5; 10 positions agree with TRBD2. CDR3 size: 17 residues. CDR1 is SNHLY and CDR2 is FYNNEI in the germline V gene. The junction had 12 bases not matched to a gene; V was cut back by 6 bases and J by 2 bases. CDR3: CASRRLAGMGLQETQYF. The CDR3 DNA sequence: TGTGCCAGCAGGCGACTAGCGGGCATGGGGCTACAAGAGACCCAGTACTTC. The whole variable domain, filled in from reference TRBV2 and TRBJ2-5, reads EPEVTQTPSHQVTQMGQEVILRCVPISNHLYFYWYRQILGQKVEFLVSFYNNEISEKSEIFDDQFSVERPDGSNFTLKIRSTKLEDSAMYFCASRRLAGMGLQETQYFGPGTRLLVL.